This entry lists 6 T cell receptor beta chains sequenced from one sample in a study of regulatory T cells in long-lasting Graves disease. According to the study, TCR beta libraries were built with iRepertoire HTBI primers and CDR3-region Arm-PCR. Via MiXCR, TCRdb re-called the multiplex PCR reads, giving one row per CDR3 protein. The top ten hold about two fifths of the sample, which has 650,000 to 700,000 distinct CDR3 sequences, about 30% seen once. Time point given: persistent/refractory GD, antithyroid drugs over 5 years with positive TRAb. TCR sequences were obtained from RNA taken from PBMCs. The input for sequencing was peripheral blood mononuclear cells (PBMCs), taken when the disease was refractory, from a patient treated with antithyroid drugs. The source is a female donor with Graves disease.

This clonotype was found once. CDR3 sequence reads: CASSIRQGSNEKLFF. The CDR3 DNA sequence: TGTGCCAGTAGTATCCGACAGGGGTCTAATGAAAAACTGTTTTTT. The chain recombines TRBV19 with TRBJ1-4, with TRBD1 identical over 8 bases. Losses at the gene ends were 3 bases for V and 3 bases for J; bases not matched to a gene: 3. This CDR3 is 15 amino acids long. Germline V gene data show CDR1 as LNHDA and CDR2 as SQIVND (reference sequence).

This chain joins TRBV10-2 and TRBJ1-1, with a tentative D call TRBD1 (6 bases). The CDR3 has 13 amino acids. Between the trimmed V and J ends, which lost 10 bases and 1 base, there was a span of 13 bases. Germline V lookup: CDR1 WSHSY, CDR2 SAAADI. CDR3 loop: CATRGAGNTEAFF. CDR3 in DNA: TGCGCCACCCGGGGGGCAGGGAACACTGAAGCTTTCTTT.

This clonotype has just a few counts. This chain joins TRBV3-1 and TRBJ2-5, with TRBD1 as a possible D gene (6 bases). This CDR3 is 14 amino acids long. The ends were cut back, 2 bases at V and 5 bases at J, with 12 bases in the middle. Germline V gene sequence: CDR1 LGHDT, CDR2 YNNKEL (reference sequence). The CDR3 protein is CASSQTGLMETQYF. For the CDR3, the DNA is TGTGCCAGCAGCCAAACAGGGTTAATGGAGACCCAGTACTTC.

This clonotype appeared many times. This sequence joins TRBV28 and TRBJ1-1; D is ambiguous. The V end lost 7 bases, the J end lost 1 base, and 13 bases lay between the germline ends. CDR3 size: 14 residues. Germline lookup yields CDR1 MDHEN and CDR2 SYDVKM. The CDR3 region has the DNA TGTGCCAGCATCCCTACCTACAAGAACACTGAAGCTTTCTTT. Residues: CASIPTYKNTEAFF.

A word on this clonotype: A read error is possible here, since a much larger clone lies one base away. V and J are TRBV2 and TRBJ1-2; tentatively, D is TRBD1 (6 bases). In germline, CDR1 is SNHLY, CDR2 FYNNEI. The CDR3 sequence is 13 residues long. CDR3 in amino acids: CAGSPSPGQSGIF. CDR3 coding DNA: TGTGCCGGCAGTCCTTCCCCTGGACAGTCTGGCATTTTC.

This clonotype was picked up a small number of times. This chain connects TRBV9 to TRBJ1-1; D is unclear. Germline V gene lookup returns CDR1 SGDLS and CDR2 YYNGEE. This CDR3 is built from 14 residues. V lost 4 bases and J lost 11, with 21 bases in between. CDR3 DNA sequence: TGTGCCAGCAGCCCCACTTCCCGCGTGGTTGAGGCTTTCTTT. Translation gives CASSPTSRVVEAFF.